Listed below are T cell receptor beta chains from one sample, sequenced in a study of low-dose radiotherapy and immunotherapy resistance in tumors. TCRdb reprocessed the reads via MiXCR and lists one record per CDR3 protein. This sample has 85,000 to 95,000 distinct CDR3 sequences; 20% to 25% occur once, and the top ten carry 9.5% to 15%. Sequencing used PBMCs, obtained after low-dose radiotherapy plus immunotherapy. The receptors originated from a female donor with ovarian cancer. CDR3s include the opening cysteine and the closing phenylalanine or tryptophan. The order of the fields is V gene, J gene, D gene, CDR3 length, clone size, CDR3 DNA, CDR3 protein. A D gene is named only where the DNA matches it firmly. Rows may omit the clone size; those that give it use once, few, many or a size class.

v_call: TRBV19
j_call: TRBJ1-5
d_call: -
cdr3_length: 15
clone_size: many
cdr3_nt: TGTGCCAGTAGTACCCGCTTGGGGGACAATCAGCCCCAGCATTTT
cdr3_aa: CASSTRLGDNQPQHF

v_call: TRBV2
j_call: TRBJ2-2
d_call: -
cdr3_length: 14
clone_size: many
cdr3_nt: TGTGCCAGCAGTGAAGCTTCGGGAACCGGGGAGCTGTTTTTT
cdr3_aa: CASSEASGTGELFF

v_call: TRBV6-2/TRBV6-3
j_call: TRBJ2-7
d_call: -
cdr3_length: 13
clone_size: many
cdr3_nt: TGTGCCAGCAGTGAAGGGGCGCATTACGAGCAGTACTTC
cdr3_aa: CASSEGAHYEQYF

v_call: TRBV12-5
j_call: TRBJ2-1
d_call: TRBD2
cdr3_length: 14
clone_size: many
cdr3_nt: TGTGCTAGTGGGGAAACTAGCGGATACAATGAGCAGTTCTTC
cdr3_aa: CASGETSGYNEQFF

v_call: TRBV20-1
j_call: TRBJ2-5
d_call: -
cdr3_length: 15
clone_size: -
cdr3_nt: TGCAGTGCTAGACCCCTGACAGGGAGGGGGGAGACCCAGTACTTC
cdr3_aa: CSARPLTGRGETQYF

v_call: TRBV5-6
j_call: TRBJ2-6
d_call: -
cdr3_length: 17
clone_size: many
cdr3_nt: TGTGCCAGCAGCTTGCGACTGATCTTGACTGGGGCCAACGTCCTGACTTTC
cdr3_aa: CASSLRLILTGANVLTF

v_call: TRBV6-2/TRBV6-3
j_call: TRBJ2-1
d_call: TRBD2
cdr3_length: 17
clone_size: many
cdr3_nt: TGTGCCAGCAGTTACACAGGACTAGCGGGGTTTAAGCATGAGCAGTTCTTC
cdr3_aa: CASSYTGLAGFKHEQFF

v_call: TRBV7-2
j_call: TRBJ2-1
d_call: -
cdr3_length: 14
clone_size: many
cdr3_nt: TGTGCCAGCAGCCATCCTCCAGCGTACAATGAGCAGTTCTTC
cdr3_aa: CASSHPPAYNEQFF

v_call: TRBV7-2
j_call: TRBJ1-2
d_call: TRBD1
cdr3_length: 15
clone_size: many
cdr3_nt: TGTGCCAGCAGCTTAGATAACAGGGGGCGATATGGCTACACCTTC
cdr3_aa: CASSLDNRGRYGYTF

v_call: TRBV9
j_call: TRBJ2-2
d_call: -
cdr3_length: 15
clone_size: -
cdr3_nt: TGTGCCAGCAGCGTCAGGAGAGCGAACACCGGGGAGCTGTTTTTT
cdr3_aa: CASSVRRANTGELFF

v_call: TRBV2
j_call: TRBJ1-5
d_call: -
cdr3_length: 14
clone_size: many
cdr3_nt: TGTGCCAGCAGTGGAGAAAACGGGAATCAGCCCCAGCATTTT
cdr3_aa: CASSGENGNQPQHF

v_call: TRBV10-1
j_call: TRBJ2-1
d_call: TRBD2
cdr3_length: 15
clone_size: many
cdr3_nt: TGCGCCAGCAGTGATCTAGCGGGAGCGGGCAATGAGCAGTTCTTC
cdr3_aa: CASSDLAGAGNEQFF

v_call: TRBV11-1
j_call: TRBJ2-3
d_call: -
cdr3_length: 13
clone_size: many
cdr3_nt: TGTGCCAGCAGCTTAGACAGAACAGATACGCAGTATTTT
cdr3_aa: CASSLDRTDTQYF

v_call: TRBV5-6
j_call: TRBJ2-1
d_call: -
cdr3_length: 15
clone_size: many
cdr3_nt: TGTGCCAGCAGTCCCTGGGAGAGCTCCTACAATGAGCAGTTCTTC
cdr3_aa: CASSPWESSYNEQFF

v_call: TRBV4-3
j_call: TRBJ1-6
d_call: -
cdr3_length: 15
clone_size: many
cdr3_nt: TGCGCCAGCAGCCAAGATAGTAGAGGGAGTTCACCCCTCCACTTT
cdr3_aa: CASSQDSRGSSPLHF

v_call: TRBV19
j_call: TRBJ1-5
d_call: TRBD1
cdr3_length: 16
clone_size: many
cdr3_nt: TGTGCCAGTAGTTCCGGGACAGCGATTAGCAATCAGCCCCAGCATTTT
cdr3_aa: CASSSGTAISNQPQHF

v_call: TRBV7-9
j_call: TRBJ2-1
d_call: -
cdr3_length: 15
clone_size: many
cdr3_nt: TGTGCCAGCAGTCCTACTGCGGGCTCCTACAATGAGCAGTTCTTC
cdr3_aa: CASSPTAGSYNEQFF

v_call: TRBV19
j_call: TRBJ2-2
d_call: -
cdr3_length: 17
clone_size: medium-sized
cdr3_nt: TGTGCCAGTAGTCCCCGGGCAGCCCCTGCTGACACCGGGGAGCTGTTTTTT
cdr3_aa: CASSPRAAPADTGELFF

v_call: TRBV6-2/TRBV6-3
j_call: TRBJ2-3
d_call: -
cdr3_length: 15
clone_size: many
cdr3_nt: TGTGCCAGCAGTTTAGATCGGGAGCCAACAGATACGCAGTATTTT
cdr3_aa: CASSLDREPTDTQYF

v_call: TRBV29-1
j_call: TRBJ2-2
d_call: TRBD2
cdr3_length: 17
clone_size: many
cdr3_nt: TGCAGCGTCGCGGGACTAGCGGGAGGGGGTAACACCGGGGAGCTGTTTTTT
cdr3_aa: CSVAGLAGGGNTGELFF

v_call: TRBV28
j_call: TRBJ1-5
d_call: -
cdr3_length: 14
clone_size: many
cdr3_nt: TGTGCCAGCAGTTTCGGGGGAGTCGGTGCGTCCCAGCATTTT
cdr3_aa: CASSFGGVGASQHF

v_call: TRBV5-1
j_call: TRBJ2-4
d_call: -
cdr3_length: 14
clone_size: few
cdr3_nt: TGCGCCAGCAGCCTAGGGACGGAAAGGCACATTCAGTACTTC
cdr3_aa: CASSLGTERHIQYF

v_call: TRBV7-2
j_call: TRBJ1-1
d_call: -
cdr3_length: 12
clone_size: many
cdr3_nt: TGTGCCAGCAGCTTAGGTCGACCCGAAGCTTTCTTT
cdr3_aa: CASSLGRPEAFF

v_call: TRBV30
j_call: TRBJ2-7
d_call: TRBD1
cdr3_length: 13
clone_size: many
cdr3_nt: TGTGCCTGGAGGATACAGGGGCGGTACGAGCAGTACTTC
cdr3_aa: CAWRIQGRYEQYF

v_call: TRBV12-3/TRBV12-4
j_call: TRBJ1-5
d_call: -
cdr3_length: 15
clone_size: many
cdr3_nt: TGTGCCAGCAAGTCGCAGGGTGGGGGCAATCAGCCCCAGCATTTT
cdr3_aa: CASKSQGGGNQPQHF

v_call: TRBV28
j_call: TRBJ2-7
d_call: -
cdr3_length: 15
clone_size: many
cdr3_nt: TGTGCCAGCAGGGTCTGGGGTGAGCTCTCCTACGAGCAGTACTTC
cdr3_aa: CASRVWGELSYEQYF

v_call: TRBV20-1
j_call: TRBJ1-1
d_call: -
cdr3_length: 11
clone_size: many
cdr3_nt: TGCAGTGCTGGGTCGGAGGCTGAAGCTTTCTTT
cdr3_aa: CSAGSEAEAFF

v_call: TRBV3-1
j_call: TRBJ1-4
d_call: TRBD1
cdr3_length: 16
clone_size: many
cdr3_nt: TGTGCCAGCAGCCAAGTAGTGAAGACAGGGAATGAAAAACTGTTTTTT
cdr3_aa: CASSQVVKTGNEKLFF

v_call: TRBV6-6
j_call: TRBJ1-1
d_call: -
cdr3_length: 12
clone_size: many
cdr3_nt: TGTGCCAGCGGGCGGATGAACACTGAAGCTTTCTTT
cdr3_aa: CASGRMNTEAFF

v_call: TRBV14
j_call: TRBJ2-4
d_call: -
cdr3_length: 11
clone_size: few
cdr3_nt: TGTGCCAGCAGCCAAGGGAACATTCAGTACTTC
cdr3_aa: CASSQGNIQYF

v_call: TRBV9
j_call: TRBJ2-3
d_call: TRBD1
cdr3_length: 12
clone_size: many
cdr3_nt: TGTGCCAGCAGCGTAGATTGGACAGGGCGATCTTTT
cdr3_aa: CASSVDWTGRSF

v_call: TRBV7-2
j_call: TRBJ1-1
d_call: -
cdr3_length: 13
clone_size: -
cdr3_nt: TGTGCCAGCAACTTAGACGGGAACACTGAAGCTTTCTTT
cdr3_aa: CASNLDGNTEAFF

v_call: TRBV6-2/TRBV6-3
j_call: TRBJ1-2
d_call: -
cdr3_length: 14
clone_size: many
cdr3_nt: TGTGCCAGCAGTGACGTTCAGGGAATCTATGGCTACACCTTC
cdr3_aa: CASSDVQGIYGYTF

v_call: TRBV27
j_call: TRBJ2-1
d_call: TRBD2
cdr3_length: 16
clone_size: many
cdr3_nt: TGTGCCAGCAGTTTATATTGGCTAGCGGGGAACAATGAGCAGTTCTTC
cdr3_aa: CASSLYWLAGNNEQFF

v_call: TRBV5-1
j_call: TRBJ2-1
d_call: -
cdr3_length: 15
clone_size: many
cdr3_nt: TGCGCCAGCAGGGAGGGAGGCCTCTCCTACAATGAGCAGTTCTTC
cdr3_aa: CASREGGLSYNEQFF

v_call: TRBV5-5
j_call: TRBJ1-5
d_call: -
cdr3_length: 15
clone_size: many
cdr3_nt: TGTGCCAGCAGCTTTTGGGGGGCTTTGGGTCAGCCCCAGCATTTT
cdr3_aa: CASSFWGALGQPQHF

v_call: TRBV6-2/TRBV6-3
j_call: TRBJ2-7
d_call: -
cdr3_length: 14
clone_size: many
cdr3_nt: TGTGCCAGCAGTTACCGGCCAGGGGCCTACGAGCAGTACTTC
cdr3_aa: CASSYRPGAYEQYF

v_call: TRBV27
j_call: TRBJ1-4
d_call: TRBD1
cdr3_length: 12
clone_size: -
cdr3_nt: TGTGCCAGCAGAACAGGGGGCGTTCCCCTGTTTTTT
cdr3_aa: CASRTGGVPLFF

v_call: TRBV6-5
j_call: TRBJ2-7
d_call: TRBD2
cdr3_length: 16
clone_size: -
cdr3_nt: TGTGCCAGCAGTGTCAACCTAGCGGGAGTGTGGAACGAGCAGTACTTC
cdr3_aa: CASSVNLAGVWNEQYF

v_call: TRBV10-3
j_call: TRBJ2-1
d_call: -
cdr3_length: 15
clone_size: few
cdr3_nt: TGTGCCATCAGTGAGTCTCTCGGGAACCGCAATGAGCAGTTCTTC
cdr3_aa: CAISESLGNRNEQFF